This T cell receptor beta chain emerged from a study of response to subunit inactivated influenza vaccine. Regarding the study as a whole: With each seasonal influenza vaccination, the authors suggested, few new T cells are recruited.

Details on this clonotype: As yet, its antigen is unknown.

TCRdb called the RT-PCR reads again in MiXCR, with one record for every CDR3 protein. The table lists 300,000 to 350,000 distinct CDR3 sequences, around a fifth of them singletons. From germline, CDR1 is KGHSH and CDR2 LQKENI. V lost 3 bases and J lost 5, with 11 bases in between. This CDR3 is 13 amino acids long. This chain joins TRBV18 and TRBJ2-7; D ambiguous. The sequence came from a man between 45 and 75 years old who received an inactivated influenza vaccine. The sequences come from PBMCs from blood, collected roughly 20 months after vaccination. The DNA of the CDR3 is TGTGCCAGCTCACCTCGGGCCGTGGACGAGCAGTACTTC. This codes for CASSPRAVDEQYF. Full variable domain (missing parts from reference TRBV18 and TRBJ2-7): NAGVMQNPRHLVRRRGQEARLRCSPMKGHSHVYWYRQLPEEGLKFMVYLQKENIIDESGMPKERFSAEFPKEGPSILRIQQVVRGDSAAYFCASSPRAVDEQYFGPGTRLTVT.